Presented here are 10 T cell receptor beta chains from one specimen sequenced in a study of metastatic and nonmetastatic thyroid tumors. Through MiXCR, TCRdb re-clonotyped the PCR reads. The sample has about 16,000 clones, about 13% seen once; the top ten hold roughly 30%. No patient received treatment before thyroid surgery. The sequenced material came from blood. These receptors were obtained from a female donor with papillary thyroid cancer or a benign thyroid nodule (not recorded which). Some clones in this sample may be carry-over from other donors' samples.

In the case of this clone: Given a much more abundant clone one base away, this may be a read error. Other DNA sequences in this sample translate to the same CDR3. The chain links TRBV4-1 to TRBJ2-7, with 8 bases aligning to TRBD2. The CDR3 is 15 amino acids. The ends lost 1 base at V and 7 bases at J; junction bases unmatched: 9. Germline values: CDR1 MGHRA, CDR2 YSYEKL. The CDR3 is CASSQALAVEYEQYF. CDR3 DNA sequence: TGCGCCAGCAGCCAAGCACTAGCGGTGGAATATGAGCAGTACTTC.

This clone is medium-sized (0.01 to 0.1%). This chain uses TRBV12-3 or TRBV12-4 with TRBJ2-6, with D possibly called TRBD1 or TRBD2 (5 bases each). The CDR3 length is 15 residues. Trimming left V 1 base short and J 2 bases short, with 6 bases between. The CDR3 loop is CASSLGDPGANVLTF. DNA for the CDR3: TGTGCCAGCAGTTTAGGGGACCCTGGGGCCAACGTCCTGACTTTC.

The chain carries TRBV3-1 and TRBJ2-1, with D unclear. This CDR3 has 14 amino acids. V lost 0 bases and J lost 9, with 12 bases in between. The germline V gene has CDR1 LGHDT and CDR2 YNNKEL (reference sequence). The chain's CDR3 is CASSQERASGEQFF. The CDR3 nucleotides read TGTGCCAGCAGCCAAGAACGGGCATCGGGTGAGCAGTTCTTC.

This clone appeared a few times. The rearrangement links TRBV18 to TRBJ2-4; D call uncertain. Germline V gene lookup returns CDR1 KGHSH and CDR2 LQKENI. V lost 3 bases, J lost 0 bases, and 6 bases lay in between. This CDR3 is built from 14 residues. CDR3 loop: CASSPDLAKNIQYF. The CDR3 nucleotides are TGTGCCAGCTCACCCGACTTAGCCAAAAACATTCAGTACTTC.

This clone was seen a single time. CDR3 in amino acids: CASSLRGGDGQYF. The CDR3 nucleotides are TGTGCCAGCAGCTTAAGGGGGGGGGACGGGCAGTATTTT. The V call is TRBV7-3, the J call TRBJ2-3; TRBD2 matches at 7 bases. V was clipped by 1 base and J by 11 bases; unmatched bases: 6. Germline V gene data show CDR1 as SGHTA and CDR2 as FQGTGA. The CDR3 spans 13 residues.

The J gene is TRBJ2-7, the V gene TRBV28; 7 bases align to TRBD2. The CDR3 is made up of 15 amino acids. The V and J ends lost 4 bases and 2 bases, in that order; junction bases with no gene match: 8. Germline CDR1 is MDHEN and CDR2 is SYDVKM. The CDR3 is CASSYGLDDPYEQYF. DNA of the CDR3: TGTGCCAGCAGTTATGGACTAGATGACCCCTACGAGCAGTACTTC.

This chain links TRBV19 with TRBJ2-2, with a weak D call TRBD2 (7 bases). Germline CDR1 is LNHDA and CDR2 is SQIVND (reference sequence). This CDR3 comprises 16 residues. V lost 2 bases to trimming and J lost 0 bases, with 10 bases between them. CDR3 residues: CASSILGGANTGELFF. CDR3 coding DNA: TGTGCCAGTAGTATATTAGGGGGGGCGAACACCGGGGAGCTGTTTTTT. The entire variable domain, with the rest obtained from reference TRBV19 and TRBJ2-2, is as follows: DGGITQSPKYLFRKEGQNVTLSCEQNLNHDAMYWYRQDPGQGLRLIYYSQIVNDFQKGDIAEGYSVSREKKESFPLTVTSAQKNPTAFYLCASSILGGANTGELFFGEGSRLTVL.

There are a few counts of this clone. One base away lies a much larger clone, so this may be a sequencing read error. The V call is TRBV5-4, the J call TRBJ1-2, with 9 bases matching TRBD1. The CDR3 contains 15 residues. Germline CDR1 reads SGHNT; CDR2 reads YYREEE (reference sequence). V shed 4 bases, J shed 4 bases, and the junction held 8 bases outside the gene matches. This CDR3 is CASSPGTGSSYGYTF. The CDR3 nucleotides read TGTGCCAGCAGCCCGGGGACAGGGAGTTCCTATGGCTACACCTTC.

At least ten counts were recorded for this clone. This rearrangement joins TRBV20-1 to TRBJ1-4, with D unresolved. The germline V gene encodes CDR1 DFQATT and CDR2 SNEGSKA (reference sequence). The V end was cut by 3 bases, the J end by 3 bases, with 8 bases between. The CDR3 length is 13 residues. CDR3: CSARRQPNEKLFF. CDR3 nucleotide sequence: TGCAGTGCTAGGCGGCAGCCTAATGAAAAACTGTTTTTT.

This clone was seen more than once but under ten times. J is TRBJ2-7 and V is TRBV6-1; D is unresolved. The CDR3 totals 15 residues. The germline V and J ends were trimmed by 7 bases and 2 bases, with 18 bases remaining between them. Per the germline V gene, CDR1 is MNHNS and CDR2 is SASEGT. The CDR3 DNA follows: TGTGCCAGCACGAGGTGTCCGGGCGTAGCCTACGAGCAGTACTTC. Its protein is CASTRCPGVAYEQYF.